The T cell receptor beta chain under discussion was sequenced for a study of early T cells in non-severe SARS-CoV-2 infection. Background on the study: The input, bulk RNA from unsorted whole blood, was sequenced, and chains were unpaired.

Unique molecular identifiers were added to individual cDNA molecules. TCRdb independently ran MiXCR on the 5' RACE reads; one entry per CDR3 protein. Of some 80,000 distinct CDR3 sequences in the sample, 8.5% to 12% are singletons; the top ten hold approximately 8%. Remarks on this clonotype: Its antigen is unidentified.

Study results and caveats: Matches to VDJdb favored anti-spike CD8 responses and missed private and CD4 specificities.

The CDR3 loop spans 12 amino acids. Trimming at V came to 4 bases and at J to 12 bases, leaving 3 bases not matched to a gene. Material: whole blood, obtained at baseline. The rearrangement joins TRBV12-3 or TRBV12-4 to TRBJ1-6; the match to TRBD1 covers 7 bases. This clonotype originated in an adult who was a healthcare worker with PCR-confirmed SARS-CoV-2 infection or an uninfected control (not recorded which). The CDR3 nucleotides read TGTGCCAGCAGTTCTAGGACAGGACCCCTCCACTTT. This encodes CASSSRTGPLHF.